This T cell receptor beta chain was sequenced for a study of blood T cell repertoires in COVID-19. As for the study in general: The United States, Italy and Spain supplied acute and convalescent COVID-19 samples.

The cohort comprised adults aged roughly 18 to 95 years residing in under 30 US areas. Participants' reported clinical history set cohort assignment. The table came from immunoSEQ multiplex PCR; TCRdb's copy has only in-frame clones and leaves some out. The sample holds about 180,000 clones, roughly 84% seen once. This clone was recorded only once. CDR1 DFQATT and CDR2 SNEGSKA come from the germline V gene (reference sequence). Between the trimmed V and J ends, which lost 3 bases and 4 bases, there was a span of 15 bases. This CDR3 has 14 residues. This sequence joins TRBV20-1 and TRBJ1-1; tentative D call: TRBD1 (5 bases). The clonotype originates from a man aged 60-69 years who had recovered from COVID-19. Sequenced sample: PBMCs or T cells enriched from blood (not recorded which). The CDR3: CSASSGARSTEAFF. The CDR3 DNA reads TGCAGTGCTAGTTCTGGGGCGAGGTCCACTGAAGCTTTCTTT.